One sample yielded the 25 T cell receptor beta chains listed below, sequenced in a study of T cells expressing NK-cell markers. Using the 5' RACE reads, TCRdb records one entry per CDR3 protein without DNA. Listed are some 390,000 distinct CDR3 sequences; roughly 10% falls within the top ten. Sequencing was performed on blood T cells: a sorted CD56 or NKG2C T cell subset, CD4+ or CD8+ T cells, or bulk PBMC T cells (not recorded which). Every receptor here comes from a woman aged 45-65 years in good health.

The J gene is TRBJ1-1, the V gene TRBV12-3 or TRBV12-4. The CDR3 runs 11 residues. CDR3 protein: CASSLGQKAFF.

The V and J genes are TRBV6-6 and TRBJ2-5; the TCRdb call, TRBD1, lacks DNA for checking. CDR3 size: 17 residues. Germline CDR1 MNHNY, CDR2 SVGAGI (reference sequence). The CDR3 reads CASSQSAPHRFAETQYF.

The chain recombines TRBV27 with TRBJ2-1; TCRdb returns TRBD1, unconfirmable since there is no DNA. Germline values: CDR1 MNHEY, CDR2 SMNVEV (reference sequence). This CDR3 contains 17 residues. This chain's CDR3 is CASSYRPFPGQGNEQFF.

This chain uses TRBV3-1 with TRBJ2-7. Per germline, CDR1 LGHDT and CDR2 YNNKEL (reference sequence). CDR3 length: 14 residues. The CDR3 region is CASSPEFNIYEQYF.

The chain is built from TRBV20-1 and TRBJ2-1; TCRdb calls TRBD2, which cannot be checked without DNA. In germline, CDR1 is DFQATT, CDR2 SNEGSKA (reference sequence). CDR3 length: 12 residues. CDR3 protein: CSGRDWTGEQFF.

The chain links TRBV11-2 to TRBJ2-3; the D gene TCRdb calls, TRBD2, cannot be checked with no DNA. CDR3 length: 17 amino acids. In germline, CDR1 is SGHAT, CDR2 FQNNGV. This CDR3 is CASSLLGLAHPTDTQYF.

J is TRBJ2-1 and V is TRBV4-2; TCRdb returns TRBD2, unconfirmable since there is no DNA. Per germline, CDR1 LGHNA and CDR2 YNFKEQ. The CDR3 has 16 residues. CDR3 in amino acids: CASSQDPGLAGVEQFF.

The rearrangement links TRBV20-1 to TRBJ1-4; without DNA, the TCRdb call of TRBD1 cannot be checked. Germline V gene data show CDR1 as DFQATT and CDR2 as SNEGSKA (reference sequence). This CDR3 is built from 14 residues. The CDR3 is CSASPEGRGEKLFF.

The chain's CDR3 is CASRGRANTEAFF. The chain has TRBV12-3 or TRBV12-4 and TRBJ1-1; no DNA is available, so the TRBD1 call from TCRdb remains unchecked. The length of the CDR3 is 13 residues.

This rearrangement joins TRBV30 to TRBJ1-1; as DNA is missing, the TRBD1 call by TCRdb cannot be tested. Germline V CDR1 and CDR2: GTSNPN, SVGIG (reference sequence). The CDR3 length is 13 residues. CDR3 protein: CALRWDLSRGAFF. Complete variable domain (other parts from reference TRBV30 and TRBJ1-1): SQTIHQWPATLVQPVGSPLSLECTVEGTSNPNLYWYRQAAGRGLQLLFYSVGIGQISSEVPQNLSASRPQDRQFILSSKKLLLSDSGFYLCALRWDLSRGAFFGQGTRLTVV.

The chain combines TRBV5-4 with TRBJ2-2; TCRdb reports TRBD1, a call that lacks DNA to check it against. The CDR3 runs 16 residues. Per germline, CDR1 SGHNT and CDR2 YYREEE (reference sequence). CDR3 in amino acids: CASSPAQGLSTGELFF.

The chain carries TRBV29-1 and TRBJ2-5. The CDR3 sequence is 13 residues long. Germline V gene data show CDR1 as SQVTM and CDR2 as ANQGSEA. The CDR3 spells CSVHIRGTETQYF.

This chain links TRBV7-8 with TRBJ2-1; TCRdb's D call, TRBD2, is unchecked because there is no DNA. Germline CDR1 is SGHVS and CDR2 is FQNEAQ. This CDR3 spans 17 amino acids. The CDR3 sequence is CASSSRRVAATYNEQFF.

CDR3 amino acids: CASSELRAPSTDTQYF. This rearrangement joins TRBV25-1 to TRBJ2-3; TCRdb designates TRBD2, a call that cannot be tested without DNA. CDR3 length: 16 amino acids. Germline lookup yields CDR1 MGHDK and CDR2 SYGVNS.

The rearrangement joins TRBV5-1 to TRBJ2-1; TCRdb reports TRBD2, a call that lacks DNA to check it against. The CDR3 contains 20 residues. The germline CDR1 and CDR2 sequences are SGHRS and YFSETQ. The CDR3 sequence is CASSLARGVGSGSVGNEQFF.

The chain couples TRBV4-1 to TRBJ1-1; the D call from TCRdb, TRBD1, cannot be confirmed without DNA. This CDR3 comprises 18 residues. Germline-derived CDR1 and CDR2 are MGHRA and YSYEKL. This chain's CDR3 is CASSQDITGIRGGQKAFF.

The chain links TRBV6-4 to TRBJ1-5. Germline V gene lookup returns CDR1 MRHNA and CDR2 SNTAGT. The CDR3 extends over 16 amino acids. CDR3 protein: CASWFEKGRRNQPQHF.

The genes are TRBV7-9 and TRBJ2-2; TCRdb names TRBD2, which stays unverified in the absence of DNA. The CDR3 covers 16 residues. Germline-derived CDR1 and CDR2 are SEHNR and FQNEAQ (reference sequence). The chain's CDR3 is CASSHPALLSTGELFF.

The chain is built from TRBV7-2 and TRBJ1-6; TCRdb gives TRBD1 as the D gene, but with no DNA this cannot be confirmed. Germline CDR1 reads SGHTA; CDR2 reads FQGNSA. The CDR3 totals 15 residues. CDR3 in amino acids: CASSLPGHRNSPLHF.

The chain recombines TRBV29-1 with TRBJ1-2; there is no DNA to check the TCRdb D call of TRBD1. Germline lookup yields CDR1 SQVTM and CDR2 ANQGSEA. The CDR3 totals 11 residues. CDR3: CSVPPGYGYTF.

The chain employs TRBV30 and TRBJ2-7; TCRdb calls TRBD2, which cannot be checked without DNA. Germline lookup yields CDR1 GTSNPN and CDR2 SVGIG (reference sequence). This CDR3 spans 13 amino acids. The CDR3 is CAWSHSGNYEQYF.

V and J are TRBV6-5 and TRBJ2-1; TCRdb's D call of TRBD1 is untestable without DNA. CDR1 and CDR2 (germline): MNHEY, SVGAGI. The CDR3 loop spans 12 amino acids. The CDR3 sequence is CAIGGNYNEQFF.

This rearrangement joins TRBV5-6 to TRBJ1-6. This CDR3 has 13 amino acids. CDR1 and CDR2 (germline): SGHDT, YYEEEE. This chain's CDR3 is CASSWGWNSPLHF.

The chain has TRBV7-9 and TRBJ1-2. Germline CDR1 and CDR2: SEHNR and FQNEAQ (reference sequence). The CDR3 length is 14 residues. CDR3 sequence reads: CASSPQAGMDGYTF.

The V call is TRBV27, the J call TRBJ2-1; lacking DNA, the TRBD2 call made by TCRdb goes unchecked. The germline V gene has CDR1 MNHEY and CDR2 SMNVEV (reference sequence). CDR3 size: 16 residues. This CDR3 reads CASSLPTGGPPREQFF.